This entry features one T cell receptor (beta chain) sequence. This clonotype was counted at least ten times. The clone's antigen remains unknown. One junction end disagrees with the germline gene, perhaps due to a read error. The data originate from a study of T-cell memory formation after mild COVID-19 (dated by TCRdb to the early 2020s). As for the study more broadly: TCR sequence clusters from the two donors were largely donor specific. Longitudinal TCRalpha and TCRbeta repertoire sequencing tracked T-cell clones expanding and contracting after mild COVID-19 in a couple of donors. The cohort comprised two young, previously healthy adult volunteers, one female and one male.

Broader findings and caveats from the paper: Clones contracting from day 15 to 85 had balanced CD4/CD8 phenotypes, while a second wave expanding from day 15 to 37 was biased towards CD4+. Some responding clones were found in pre-infection memory, which suggests that pre-existing cross-reactive memory T cells took part in the SARS-CoV-2 response. The study included only a couple of mild cases, and larger cohorts that include severe cases with pre-infection samples were judged to be necessary. Contracting CD4+ clones appeared mostly in the CM and EM memory subsets, whereas CD8+ clones were enriched in EMRA. Whether the second-wave clones peaking on day 37 were SARS-CoV-2 specific was not confirmed.

Including cysteine and phenylalanine, the CDR3 has 12 amino acids. Kept here is only the CDR3 DNA, which spans 36 bases and is read in frame from base 1. CDR1 and CDR2, per the germline V gene (reference sequence), are SEHNR and FQNEAQ. PBMCs were isolated by Ficoll-Paque density gradient centrifugation. Sequencing was performed on an Illumina NovaSeq 6000. TCRalpha and TCRbeta cDNA libraries were built by 5'RACE with constant-segment primers, adding sample barcodes and unique molecular identifiers. RNA was extracted from every sample with Trizol reagent. Library amplification was performed in two PCR steps, and a second sample barcode and Illumina TruSeq adapters were introduced in the second step. Libraries were sequenced on an Illumina NovaSeq with 2 x 150 bp paired-end reads. The authors processed their data as follows. The reads were demultiplexed and collapsed into UMI-guided consensus sequences using migec v1.2.7. Using mixcr v2.1.11, UMI consensuses were aligned to TRA and TRB V and J templates and then assembled into clonotypes. Expanded or contracted clonotypes were those called significant by both edgeR and NoisET, with noise models trained on biological replicates. For edgeR calls, a false discovery rate-adjusted p below 0.01 and a log2 fold-change threshold of 1 were applied. PCA with hierarchical clustering of max-normalized trajectories of the 1000 most abundant clonotypes was used as exploratory dynamics analysis. The CD4 or CD8 phenotype of responding clones was assigned using the separately sequenced CD4+ and CD8+ repertoires. Using fastp at Q25 and MiXCR, TCRdb reprocessed the public reads and kept productive beta chains. Entries that share a CDR3 protein sequence are merged under the most common genes and DNA. These V and J calls are TCRdb output, not the study's own analysis. Counted in this sample were tens of thousands of distinct CDR3 sequences; approximately 23% of them appeared once. The ten largest clonotypes hold 42% of the sample.

Sequenced input: PBMCs or a T cell subset sorted from them (not recorded which). The chain is made from TRBV7-9 and TRBJ2-2; the D gene identity is not certain. The clonotype comes from a man aged 18 to 30 who had mild COVID-19 (a few samples of this study predate the infection). The sample titles of this study are shuffled in the database, so cell type and time point are left out; the donor was told from shared clones. The DNA reads as follows: TGCGCCAGCAGCTTGAACACCGGGGAGCTGTTTTTT. The translation is CASSLNTGELFF.